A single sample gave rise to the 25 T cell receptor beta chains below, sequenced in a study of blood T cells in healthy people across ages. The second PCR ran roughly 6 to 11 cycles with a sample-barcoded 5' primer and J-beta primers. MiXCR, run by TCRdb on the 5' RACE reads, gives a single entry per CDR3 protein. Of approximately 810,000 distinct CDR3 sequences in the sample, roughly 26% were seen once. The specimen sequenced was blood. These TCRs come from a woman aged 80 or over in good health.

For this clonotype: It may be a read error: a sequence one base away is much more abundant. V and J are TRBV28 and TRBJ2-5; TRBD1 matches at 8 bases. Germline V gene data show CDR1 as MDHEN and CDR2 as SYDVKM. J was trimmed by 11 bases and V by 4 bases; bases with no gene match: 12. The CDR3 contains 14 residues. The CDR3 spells CASSSGGAGNEQYF. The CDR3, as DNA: TGTGCCAGCAGTTCAGGGGGCGCGGGAAATGAGCAGTACTTC. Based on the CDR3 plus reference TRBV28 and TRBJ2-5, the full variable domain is DVKVTQSSRYLVKRTGEKVFLECVQDMDHENMFWYRQDPGLGLRLIYFSYDVKMKEKGDIPEGYSVSREKKERFSLILESASTNQTSMYLCASSSGGAGNEQYFGPGTRLLVL.

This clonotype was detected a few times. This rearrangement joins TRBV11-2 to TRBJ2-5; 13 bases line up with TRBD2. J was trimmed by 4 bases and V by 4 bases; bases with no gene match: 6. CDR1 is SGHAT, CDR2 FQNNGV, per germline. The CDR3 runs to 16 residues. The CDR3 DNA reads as TGTGCCAGCAGCTCACTAGCGGGGGGGCCTGGAGAGACCCAGTACTTC. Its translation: CASSSLAGGPGETQYF.

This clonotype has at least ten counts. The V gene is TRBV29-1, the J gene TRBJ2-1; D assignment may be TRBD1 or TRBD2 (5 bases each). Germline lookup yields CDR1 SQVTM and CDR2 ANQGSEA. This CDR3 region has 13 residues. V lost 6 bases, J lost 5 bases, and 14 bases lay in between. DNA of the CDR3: TGCAGCGTAACCGGGACGCCGAACAATGAGCAGTTCTTC. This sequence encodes CSVTGTPNNEQFF.

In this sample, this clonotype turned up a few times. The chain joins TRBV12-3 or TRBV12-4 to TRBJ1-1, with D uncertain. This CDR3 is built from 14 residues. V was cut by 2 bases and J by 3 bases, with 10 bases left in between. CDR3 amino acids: CASSLSGQYTEAFF. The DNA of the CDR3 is TGTGCCAGCAGTTTAAGTGGCCAGTACACTGAAGCTTTCTTT.

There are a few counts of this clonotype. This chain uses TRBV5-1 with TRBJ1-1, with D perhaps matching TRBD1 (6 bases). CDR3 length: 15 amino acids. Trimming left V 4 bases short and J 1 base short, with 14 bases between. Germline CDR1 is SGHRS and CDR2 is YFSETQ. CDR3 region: CASSEGGGWNTEAFF. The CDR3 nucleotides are TGCGCCAGCAGCGAGGGGGGGGGATGGAACACTGAAGCTTTCTTT.

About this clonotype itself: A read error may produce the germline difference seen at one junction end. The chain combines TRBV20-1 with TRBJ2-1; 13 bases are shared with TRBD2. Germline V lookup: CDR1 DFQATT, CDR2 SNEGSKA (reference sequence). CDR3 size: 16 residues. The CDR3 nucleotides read TGCGGTGCTACCAAACTAGCGGGGGGGCGGGGGAATGAGCAGTTCTTC. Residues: CGATKLAGGRGNEQFF.

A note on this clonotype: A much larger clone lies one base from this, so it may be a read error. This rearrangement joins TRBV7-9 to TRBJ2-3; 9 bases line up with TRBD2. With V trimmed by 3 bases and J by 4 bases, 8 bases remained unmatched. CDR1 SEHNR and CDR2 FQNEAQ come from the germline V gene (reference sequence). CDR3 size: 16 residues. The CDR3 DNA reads TGTGCCAGCAGCTTTGGAAGCGGGGGGCTCGCAGATACGCAGTATTTT. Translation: CASSFGSGGLADTQYF.

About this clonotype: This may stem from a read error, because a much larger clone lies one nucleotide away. This CDR3 reads CASSHEQGTLSGASVLTF. CDR3 DNA: TGCGCCAGCAGCCATGAACAGGGAACCCTATCTGGGGCCAGCGTCCTGACTTTC. The chain employs TRBV5-1 and TRBJ2-6; a weak D match, TRBD1 (6 bases). Germline V gene sequence: CDR1 SGHRS, CDR2 YFSETQ. This CDR3 region has 18 residues.

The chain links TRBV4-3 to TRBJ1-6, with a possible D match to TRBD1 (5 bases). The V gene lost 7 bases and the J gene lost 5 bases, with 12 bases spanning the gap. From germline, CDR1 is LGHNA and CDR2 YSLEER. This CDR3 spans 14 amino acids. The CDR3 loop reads CASNRGGDNSPLHF. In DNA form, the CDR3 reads TGCGCCAGCAACCGGGGGGGGGATAATTCACCCCTCCACTTT.

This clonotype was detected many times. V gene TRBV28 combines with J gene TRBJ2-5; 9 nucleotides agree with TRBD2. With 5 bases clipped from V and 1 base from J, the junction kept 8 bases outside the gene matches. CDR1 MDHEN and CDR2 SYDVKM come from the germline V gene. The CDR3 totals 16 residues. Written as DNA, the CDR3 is TGTGCCAGCAGTATCCCCGCGGGGGGGCTCCAAGAGACCCAGTACTTC. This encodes CASSIPAGGLQETQYF.

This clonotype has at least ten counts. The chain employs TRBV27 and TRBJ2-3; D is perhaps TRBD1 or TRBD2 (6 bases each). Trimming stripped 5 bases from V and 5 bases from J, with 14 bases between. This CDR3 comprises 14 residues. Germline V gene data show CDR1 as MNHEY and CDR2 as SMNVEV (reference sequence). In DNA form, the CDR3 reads TGTGCCAGCAGTCCCCAGGGGCGGGGAGATACGCAGTATTTT. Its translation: CASSPQGRGDTQYF.

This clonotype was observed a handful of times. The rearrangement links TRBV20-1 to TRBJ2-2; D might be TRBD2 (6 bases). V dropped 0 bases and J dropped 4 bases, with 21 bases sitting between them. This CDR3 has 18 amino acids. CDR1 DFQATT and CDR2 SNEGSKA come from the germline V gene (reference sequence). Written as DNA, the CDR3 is TGCAGTGCTAGAGAGGCGGGGCAGAGAGCCCGGGGCACCGGGGAGCTGTTTTTT. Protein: CSAREAGQRARGTGELFF.

For the CDR3, the DNA is TGCAGCGTTGGTATGTCGGGGAGGGAGACCCAGTACTTC. Its protein product is CSVGMSGRETQYF. The chain recombines TRBV29-1 with TRBJ2-5, with D maybe TRBD2 (6 bases). The V gene's germline CDR1 is SQVTM and CDR2 ANQGSEA. This CDR3 has 13 residues. Trimming shortened V by 4 bases and J by 5 bases, and 14 bases separated the two germline ends.

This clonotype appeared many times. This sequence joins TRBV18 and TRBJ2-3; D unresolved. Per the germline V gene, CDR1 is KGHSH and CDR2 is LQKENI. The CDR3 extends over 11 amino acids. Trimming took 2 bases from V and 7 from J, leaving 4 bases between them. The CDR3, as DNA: TGTGCCAGCTCACCAGAACATACGCAGTATTTT. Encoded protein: CASSPEHTQYF.

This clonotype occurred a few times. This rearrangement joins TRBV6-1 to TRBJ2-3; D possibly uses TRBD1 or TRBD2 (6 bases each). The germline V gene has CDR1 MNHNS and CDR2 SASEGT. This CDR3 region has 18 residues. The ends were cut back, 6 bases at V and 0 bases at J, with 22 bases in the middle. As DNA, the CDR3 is TGTGCCAGCAGGCGCCACCGCGAGGGGGGACCGAGCACAGATACGCAGTATTTT. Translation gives CASRRHREGGPSTDTQYF.

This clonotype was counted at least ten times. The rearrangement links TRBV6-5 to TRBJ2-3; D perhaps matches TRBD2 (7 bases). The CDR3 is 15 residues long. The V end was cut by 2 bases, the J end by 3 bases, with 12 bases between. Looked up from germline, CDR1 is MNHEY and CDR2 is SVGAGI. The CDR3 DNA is TGTGCCAGCAGTTACGGGGGGGCTGAGACAGATACGCAGTATTTT. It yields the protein CASSYGGAETDTQYF.

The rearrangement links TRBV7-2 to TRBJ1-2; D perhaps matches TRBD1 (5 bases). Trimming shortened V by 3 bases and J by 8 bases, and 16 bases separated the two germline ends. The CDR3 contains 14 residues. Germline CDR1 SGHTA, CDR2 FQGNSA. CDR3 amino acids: CASSFARAAGGYTF. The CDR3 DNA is TGTGCCAGCAGCTTCGCCAGGGCTGCGGGGGGCTACACCTTC.

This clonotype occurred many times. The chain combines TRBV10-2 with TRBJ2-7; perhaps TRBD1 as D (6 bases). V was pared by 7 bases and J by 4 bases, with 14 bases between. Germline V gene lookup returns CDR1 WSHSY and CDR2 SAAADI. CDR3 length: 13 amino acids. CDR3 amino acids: CASINRENYEQYF. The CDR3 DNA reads TGCGCCAGCATTAACAGGGAGAATTACGAGCAGTACTTC.

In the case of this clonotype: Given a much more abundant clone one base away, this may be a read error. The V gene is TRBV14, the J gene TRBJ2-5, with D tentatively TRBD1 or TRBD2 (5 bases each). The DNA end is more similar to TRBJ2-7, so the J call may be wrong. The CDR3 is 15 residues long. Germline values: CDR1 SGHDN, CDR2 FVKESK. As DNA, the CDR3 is TGTGCCAGCAGCCCGATTCGACAATTTGGGGGCGAGCAGTACTTC. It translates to CASSPIRQFGGEQYF.

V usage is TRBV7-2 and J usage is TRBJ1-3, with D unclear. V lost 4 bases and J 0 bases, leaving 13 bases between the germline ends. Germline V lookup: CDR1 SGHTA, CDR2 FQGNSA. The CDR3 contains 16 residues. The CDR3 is CASSSAVVFSGNTIYF. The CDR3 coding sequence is TGTGCCAGCAGCTCAGCGGTCGTGTTCTCTGGAAACACCATATATTTT.

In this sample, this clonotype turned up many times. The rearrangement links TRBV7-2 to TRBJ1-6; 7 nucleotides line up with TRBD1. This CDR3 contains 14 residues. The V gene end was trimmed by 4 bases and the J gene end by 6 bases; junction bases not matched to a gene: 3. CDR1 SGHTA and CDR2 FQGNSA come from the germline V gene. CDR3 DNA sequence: TGTGCCAGCAGCTCGACAGGGCGTAATTCACCCCTCCACTTT. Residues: CASSSTGRNSPLHF.

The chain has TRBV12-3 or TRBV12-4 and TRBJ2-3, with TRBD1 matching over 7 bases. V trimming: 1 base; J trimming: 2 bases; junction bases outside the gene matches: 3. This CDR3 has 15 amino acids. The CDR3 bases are TGTGCCAGCAGTTTAGAAGGGGGCTACACAGATACGCAGTATTTT. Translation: CASSLEGGYTDTQYF.

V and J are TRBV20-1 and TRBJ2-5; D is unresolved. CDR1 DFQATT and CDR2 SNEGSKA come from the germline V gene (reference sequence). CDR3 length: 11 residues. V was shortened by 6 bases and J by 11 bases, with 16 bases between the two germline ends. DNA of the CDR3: TGCAGTGCCCCCTTCCTACGAGAGCAGTACTTC. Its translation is CSAPFLREQYF.

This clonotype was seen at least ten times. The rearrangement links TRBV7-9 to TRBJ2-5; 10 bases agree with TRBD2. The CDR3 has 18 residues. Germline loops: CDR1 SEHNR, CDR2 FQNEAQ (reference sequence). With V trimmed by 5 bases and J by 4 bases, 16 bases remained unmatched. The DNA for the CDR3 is TGTGCCAGCAGCCCCCGGCTAGCGGGGGACGGTCGGGGAGAGACCCAGTACTTC. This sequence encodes CASSPRLAGDGRGETQYF.

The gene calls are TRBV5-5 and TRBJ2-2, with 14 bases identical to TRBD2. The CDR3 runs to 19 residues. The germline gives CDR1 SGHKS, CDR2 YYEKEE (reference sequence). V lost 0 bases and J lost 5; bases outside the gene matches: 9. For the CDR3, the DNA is TGTGCCAGCAGCTTGGTAGGGACTAGCGGGAGTTACGGAACCGGGGAGCTGTTTTTT. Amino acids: CASSLVGTSGSYGTGELFF. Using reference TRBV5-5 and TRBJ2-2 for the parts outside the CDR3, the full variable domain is DAGVTQSPTHLIKTRGQQVTLRCSPISGHKSVSWYQQVLGQGPQFIFQYYEKEERGRGNFPDRFSARQFPNYSSELNVNALLLGDSALYLCASSLVGTSGSYGTGELFFGEGSRLTVL.